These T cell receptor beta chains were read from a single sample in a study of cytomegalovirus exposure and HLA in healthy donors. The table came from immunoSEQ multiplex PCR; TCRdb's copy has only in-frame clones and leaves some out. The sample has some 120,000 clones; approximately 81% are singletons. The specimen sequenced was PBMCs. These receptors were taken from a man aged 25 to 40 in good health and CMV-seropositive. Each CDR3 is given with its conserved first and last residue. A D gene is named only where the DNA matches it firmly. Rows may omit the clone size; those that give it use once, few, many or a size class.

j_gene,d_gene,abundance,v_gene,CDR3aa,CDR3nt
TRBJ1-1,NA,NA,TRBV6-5,CASSYSPGETEAFF,TGTGCCAGCAGTTACTCGCCAGGGGAGACTGAAGCTTTCTTT
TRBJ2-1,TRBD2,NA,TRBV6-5,CASPDWGGSYNEQFF,TGTGCCAGCCCCGACTGGGGGGGCTCCTACAATGAGCAGTTCTTC
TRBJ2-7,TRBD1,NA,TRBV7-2,CASSYRSGQGGYEQYF,TGTGCCAGCAGCTACCGATCTGGACAGGGTGGCTACGAGCAGTACTTC
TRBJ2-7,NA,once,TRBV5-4,CASSWDNEQYF,TGTGCCAGCAGCTGGGACAACGAGCAGTACTTC
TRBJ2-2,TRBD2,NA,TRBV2,CASTAGPNTGELFF,TGTGCCAGCACAGCGGGGCCGAACACCGGGGAGCTGTTTTTT
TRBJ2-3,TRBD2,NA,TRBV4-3,CASSRGTSRGTDTQYF,TGCGCCAGCAGCCGGGGGACTAGCCGAGGCACAGATACGCAGTATTTT
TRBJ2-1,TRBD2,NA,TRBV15,CATSRVSGAYNEQFF,TGTGCCACCAGCAGAGTTAGCGGGGCCTACAATGAGCAGTTCTTC
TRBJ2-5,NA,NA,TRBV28,CASSSPGGHETQYF,TGTGCCAGCAGTTCGCCCGGCGGGCACGAGACCCAGTACTTC
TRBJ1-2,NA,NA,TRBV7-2,CASSPRNYGYTF,TGTGCCAGCAGCCCTAGGAACTATGGCTACACCTTC
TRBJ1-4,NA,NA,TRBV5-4,CASSLFFEGAEKLFF,TGTGCCAGCAGCCTGTTTTTCGAGGGAGCTGAAAAACTGTTTTTT
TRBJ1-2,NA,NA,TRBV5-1,CASSLVFGTQEGYTF,TGCGCCAGCAGCTTGGTTTTTGGGACACAGGAAGGCTACACCTTC
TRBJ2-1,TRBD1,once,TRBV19,CASSPWDRENEQFF,TGTGCCAGTAGTCCCTGGGACAGGGAAAATGAGCAGTTCTTC
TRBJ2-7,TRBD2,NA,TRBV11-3,CASSVGLAYEQYF,TGTGCCAGCAGCGTGGGACTAGCCTACGAGCAGTACTTC
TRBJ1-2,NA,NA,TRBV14,CASSQDRPGLISGYTF,TGTGCCAGCAGCCAAGATAGGCCAGGCCTGATTTCTGGCTACACCTTC
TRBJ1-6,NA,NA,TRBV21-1,CASSKYPGQVNSPLHF,TGTGCCAGCAGCAAATATCCGGGACAGGTTAATTCACCCCTCCACTTT
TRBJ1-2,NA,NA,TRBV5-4,CASSLGTYSYTF,TGTGCCAGCAGCTTGGGGACTTATAGCTACACCTTC
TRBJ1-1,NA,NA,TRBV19,CASSIVLRSVNTEAFF,TGTGCCAGTAGTATAGTCCTGCGATCTGTGAACACTGAAGCTTTCTTT
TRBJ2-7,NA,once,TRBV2,CASSLDQGTEYEQYF,TGTGCCAGCAGCCTCGACCAGGGGACGGAATACGAGCAGTACTTC
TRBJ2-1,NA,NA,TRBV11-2,CASSFPFSEQFF,TGTGCCAGCAGCTTCCCCTTTAGTGAGCAGTTCTTC
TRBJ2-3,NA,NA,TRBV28,CASRSDRPPTDTQYF,TGTGCCAGCCGATCCGACAGGCCCCCCACAGATACGCAGTATTTT
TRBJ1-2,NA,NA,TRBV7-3,CASSPAGALNYGYTF,TGTGCCAGCAGTCCGGCAGGGGCACTTAACTATGGCTACACCTTC
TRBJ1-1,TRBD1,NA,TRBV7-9,CASRTQGSTEAFF,TGTGCCAGCAGGACACAGGGGAGCACTGAAGCTTTCTTT
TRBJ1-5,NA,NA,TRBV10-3,CAISEGSNSNQPQHF,TGTGCCATCAGTGAGGGCTCAAATAGCAATCAGCCCCAGCATTTT
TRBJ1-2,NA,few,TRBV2,CASSSPGYTF,TGTGCCAGCAGTTCTCCTGGCTACACCTTC
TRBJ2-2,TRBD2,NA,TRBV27,CASSWGLARNTGELFF,TGTGCCAGCAGTTGGGGACTAGCGAGAAACACCGGGGAGCTGTTTTTT
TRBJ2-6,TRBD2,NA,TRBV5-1,CASNTGTSSSGANVLTF,TGCGCCAGCAACACCGGGACTAGCTCTTCTGGGGCCAACGTCCTGACTTTC
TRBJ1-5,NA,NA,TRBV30,CAWSVGGASSNQPQHF,TGTGCCTGGAGTGTAGGAGGGGCGAGCAGCAATCAGCCCCAGCATTTT
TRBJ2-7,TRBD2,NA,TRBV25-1,CASSEAGGPYEQYF,TGTGCCAGCAGTGAGGCGGGGGGGCCCTACGAGCAGTACTTC
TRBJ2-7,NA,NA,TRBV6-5,CASSYSAEAYEQYF,TGTGCCAGCAGTTACTCCGCGGAAGCCTACGAGCAGTACTTC
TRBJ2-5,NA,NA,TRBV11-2,CASAETAREQYF,TGTGCCAGCGCGGAGACTGCTAGAGAGCAGTACTTC
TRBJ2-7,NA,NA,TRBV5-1,CASSFTGTHEQYF,TGCGCCAGCAGCTTCACAGGGACCCACGAGCAGTACTTC
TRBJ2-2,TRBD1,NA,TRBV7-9,CASRLTGDSPTGELFF,TGTGCCAGCAGACTGACAGGGGACAGCCCCACCGGGGAGCTGTTTTTT
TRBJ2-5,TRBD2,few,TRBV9,CASSSGTSGGIQETQYF,TGTGCCAGCAGCTCCGGGACTAGCGGGGGTATACAAGAGACCCAGTACTTC
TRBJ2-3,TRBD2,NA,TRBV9,CASSFSGGGDADTQYF,TGTGCCAGCAGTTTTAGCGGGGGCGGCGACGCGGATACGCAGTATTTT
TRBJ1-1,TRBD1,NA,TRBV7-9,CASSSLRDRYAFF,TGTGCCAGCAGCTCTCTAAGGGACAGGTATGCTTTCTTT
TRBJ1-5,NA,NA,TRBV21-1,CASSKDREIGFRNQPQHF,TGTGCCAGCAGCAAAGATCGGGAGATAGGTTTTCGCAATCAGCCCCAGCATTTT
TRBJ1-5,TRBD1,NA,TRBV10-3,CAREGQGNRNQPQHF,TGTGCCAGAGAGGGACAGGGAAATAGAAATCAGCCCCAGCATTTT
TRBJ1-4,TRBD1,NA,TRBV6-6,CASSSGTARDEKLFF,TGTGCCAGCAGTTCGGGGACAGCGAGGGATGAAAAACTGTTTTTT
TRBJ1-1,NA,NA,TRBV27,CASSFHAGNTEAFF,TGTGCCAGCAGTTTCCACGCGGGGAACACTGAAGCTTTCTTT
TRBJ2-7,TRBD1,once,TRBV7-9,CASSWTGNYEQYF,TGTGCCAGCAGCTGGACAGGGAACTACGAGCAGTACTTC
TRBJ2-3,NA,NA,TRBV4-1,CASSPRDWADTQYF,TGCGCCAGCAGCCCCCGGGACTGGGCAGATACGCAGTATTTT
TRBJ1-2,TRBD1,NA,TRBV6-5,CASSYDRGPNYYGYTF,TGTGCCAGCAGTTACGACAGGGGGCCCAATTACTATGGCTACACCTTC